These T cell receptor beta chains were read from a single sample in a study of T cells in Graves' hyperthyroidism and ophthalmopathy. Using its own MiXCR run on the multiplex PCR reads, TCRdb lists one record per CDR3 protein. There are hundreds of thousands of distinct CDR3 sequences in the sample; 35% to 55% occur only once, and about 8.2% lies in the top ten. Sequencing was done on a sample of peripheral blood or thyroid tissue (not recorded which). These receptors were taken from a woman aged 18-29 years with Graves' hyperthyroidism. CDR3s include the opening cysteine and the closing phenylalanine or tryptophan. Fields, in order: D gene, V gene, clone size, J gene, CDR3 protein, CDR3 DNA. The D gene is left open where the match is weak. Size values are once, few and many counts, or a class for expanded clones, and some rows have none.

TRBD2,TRBV10-2,NA,TRBJ2-1,CASSEPRLAVAYNEQFF,TGCGCCAGCAGTGAGCCCCGACTAGCGGTGGCCTACAATGAGCAGTTCTTC
NA,TRBV2,many,TRBJ1-1,CASSERARTEAFF,TGTGCCAGCAGTGAAAGGGCACGCACTGAAGCTTTCTTT
NA,TRBV9,NA,TRBJ1-1,CANSSPSATEAFF,TGTGCCAACAGCTCCCCCTCGGCGACTGAAGCTTTCTTT
TRBD2,TRBV29-1,many,TRBJ2-7,CSVEDALAGGYEQYF,TGCAGCGTTGAAGACGCGCTAGCGGGAGGGTACGAGCAGTACTTC
NA,TRBV2,NA,TRBJ1-1,CARNLRRRLRAFF,TGTGCCCGCAACCTACGAAGGAGACTGCGAGCTTTCTTT
NA,TRBV2,many,TRBJ1-6,CASSDRYNSPLHF,TGTGCCAGCAGTGACAGATACAATTCACCCCTCCACTTT
NA,TRBV19,few,TRBJ1-5,CASTFTSGVWQPQHF,TGTGCCAGTACGTTTACATCTGGGGTTTGGCAGCCCCAGCATTTT
NA,TRBV20-1,NA,TRBJ2-7,CSARVSGRLGAGYEQYF,TGCAGTGCCCGGGTCAGTGGGAGGCTTGGGGCGGGCTACGAGCAGTACTTC
NA,TRBV11-2,NA,TRBJ1-2,CASSLWQGDTF,TGTGCCAGCAGCTTATGGCAGGGCGACACCTTC
NA,TRBV12-3/TRBV12-4,NA,TRBJ2-5,CATSLVLETQYF,TGTGCCACCAGTTTAGTCTTAGAGACCCAGTACTTC
TRBD1,TRBV2,few,TRBJ1-1,CASRDRGSLGTEAFF,TGTGCCAGCAGGGACAGGGGATCCTTAGGCACTGAAGCTTTCTTT
NA,TRBV6-5,few,TRBJ1-1,CASSRTAMNTEAFF,TGTGCCAGCAGCAGAACAGCGATGAACACTGAAGCTTTCTTT
TRBD1,TRBV29-1,NA,TRBJ1-2,CSSDRGLGGYTF,TGCAGCTCAGATAGGGGGCTTGGAGGCTACACCTTC
TRBD2,TRBV25-1,NA,TRBJ2-7,CASSEGASGGEQYF,TGTGCCAGCAGTGAAGGGGCTAGCGGTGGCGAGCAGTACTTC
TRBD2,TRBV7-8,NA,TRBJ2-7,CASSPSGVSYEQYF,TGTGCCAGCAGCCCTAGCGGGGTCTCCTACGAGCAGTACTTC
NA,TRBV29-1,many,TRBJ1-2,CSVEDLPIYGYTF,TGCAGCGTTGAAGATCTTCCGATCTATGGCTACACCTTC
NA,TRBV7-6,many,TRBJ1-5,CASSFGGEIDSNQPQHF,TGTGCCAGCAGCTTCGGAGGAGAAATCGATAGCAATCAGCCCCAGCATTTT
NA,TRBV13,once,TRBJ2-3,CASSVGATSTDTQYF,TGTGCCAGCAGCGTAGGCGCAACTAGCACAGATACGCAGTATTTT
NA,TRBV29-1,many,TRBJ1-1,CSVGTTLNTEAFF,TGCAGCGTTGGGACGACTTTGAACACTGAAGCTTTCTTT
TRBD1,TRBV2,once,TRBJ2-7,CASSALPDRGFSYEQYF,TGTGCCAGCAGTGCCCTACCCGACAGGGGGTTTTCCTACGAGCAGTACTTC
NA,TRBV7-9,few,TRBJ2-7,CASSGSSSYEQYF,TGTGCCAGCAGCGGGAGTAGCTCCTACGAGCAGTACTTC
NA,TRBV14,NA,TRBJ1-2,CASSQGPGTNYGYTF,TGTGCCAGCAGCCAAGGGCCTGGAACTAACTATGGCTACACCTTC
NA,TRBV18,once,TRBJ1-1,CASLDSINTEAFF,TGTGCCAGCTTGGACTCTATCAACACTGAAGCTTTCTTT
NA,TRBV20-1,few,TRBJ2-5,CSAWEAEGETQYF,TGCAGTGCCTGGGAGGCCGAGGGGGAGACCCAGTACTTC
NA,TRBV7-8,many,TRBJ1-5,CASRDGGNQPQHF,TGTGCCAGCAGGGACGGGGGTAATCAGCCCCAGCATTTT